These 29 T cell receptor beta chains share one sample of origin, sequenced in a study of cytomegalovirus exposure and HLA in healthy donors. Primers: 60 Vbeta forward and 13 Jbeta reverse. The data were produced by immunoSEQ multiplex PCR, yet TCRdb's version contains in-frame clones alone and is incomplete. The table includes some 160,000 clones, over 80% detected once. Sequencing was performed on PBMCs. Receptors were obtained from a male donor in good health and CMV-seronegative.

The sample holds one count of this clone. Distinct nucleotide sequences in the sample also encode this CDR3. This chain uses TRBV6-4 with TRBJ2-2; 14 nucleotides line up with TRBD2. J was trimmed by 8 bases and V by 4 bases; bases with no gene match: 9. This CDR3 spans 17 amino acids. Germline CDR1 is MRHNA and CDR2 is SNTAGT. CDR3 protein: CASSAGTSGSLTGELFF. DNA of the CDR3: TGTGCCAGCAGTGCCGGGACTAGCGGGAGTCTGACTGGGGAGCTGTTTTTT.

V and J are TRBV4-2 and TRBJ2-3, with D unclear. Deletions cut 3 bases from V and 5 bases from J, with 9 bases between. CDR1 and CDR2 from the germline V gene are LGHNA and YNFKEQ. The CDR3 loop spans 13 amino acids. CDR3 in amino acids: CASSQVTEDTQYF. CDR3 bases: TGTGCCAGCAGCCAGGTAACAGAAGATACGCAGTATTTT.

CDR3 in amino acids: CASSVGGIQYNEQFF. Here the CDR3 DNA reads TGTGCCAGCAGCGTAGGCGGGATTCAATACAATGAGCAGTTCTTC. V gene TRBV9 combines with J gene TRBJ2-1; a possible D gene is TRBD2 (6 bases). The CDR3 has 15 amino acids. V lost 0 bases, J lost 4 bases, and 11 bases lay in between. CDR1 and CDR2 (germline): SGDLS, YYNGEE.

The rearrangement links TRBV19 to TRBJ2-1, with 10 bases matching TRBD2. CDR3 length: 16 residues. Germline V gene lookup returns CDR1 LNHDA and CDR2 SQIVND (reference sequence). V shed 6 bases, J shed 5 bases, and the junction held 10 bases outside the gene matches. CDR3 in amino acids: CASRNRSGRANNEQFF. Here the CDR3 DNA reads TGTGCCAGTAGAAATAGAAGCGGGAGGGCCAACAATGAGCAGTTCTTC.

The V gene is TRBV2, the J gene TRBJ1-3; a weak D match, TRBD1 (6 bases). CDR1 is SNHLY and CDR2 is FYNNEI in the germline V gene. Trimming removed 7 bases at V and 4 bases at J, with 8 bases between. This CDR3 is 12 amino acids long. Here the CDR3 DNA reads TGTGCCAGCAACAGGGAGGGAAACACCATATATTTT. It encodes CASNREGNTIYF.

This clone was seen a few times. The chain uses TRBV25-1 and TRBJ1-1; tentative D call: TRBD1 (6 bases). V lost 2 bases to trimming and J lost 0 bases, with 10 bases between them. Germline V gene lookup returns CDR1 MGHDK and CDR2 SYGVNS. The CDR3 has 15 residues. The CDR3 protein is CASSERGSMNTEAFF. CDR3 sequence (DNA): TGTGCCAGCAGTGAAAGGGGGTCCATGAACACTGAAGCTTTCTTT.

The V and J genes are TRBV4-2 and TRBJ2-7, with D hard to call. Trimming pared 3 bases from V and 2 bases from J, leaving 20 bases between. CDR1 LGHNA and CDR2 YNFKEQ come from the germline V gene. This CDR3 region has 17 residues. The CDR3, as DNA: TGTGCCAGCAGCCATCTCACAAACGTCGGCGGAACCTACGAGCAGTACTTC. Translated, it gives CASSHLTNVGGTYEQYF.

This clone is a singleton in its sample. This rearrangement joins TRBV27 to TRBJ2-3, with TRBD2 as a possible D gene (6 bases). Germline CDR1 and CDR2: MNHEY and SMNVEV (reference sequence). V lost 3 bases to trimming and J lost 4 bases, with 14 bases between them. The CDR3 consists of 15 residues. CDR3 amino acids: CASSFSSGGPDTQYF. CDR3 nucleotide sequence: TGTGCCAGCAGTTTTTCATCCGGGGGACCAGATACGCAGTATTTT.

The V and J genes are TRBV6-5 and TRBJ1-1; the match to TRBD1 covers 8 bases. In germline, CDR1 is MNHEY, CDR2 SVGAGI. The CDR3 extends over 15 amino acids. The V segment lost 4 bases and the J segment 2 bases; nucleotides outside the gene matches: 6. The CDR3 region is CASSSPGQVNTEAFF. CDR3 DNA sequence: TGTGCCAGCAGTTCCCCGGGACAGGTTAACACTGAAGCTTTCTTT.

The chain carries TRBV19 and TRBJ1-1; 7 bases agree with TRBD1. Trimming removed 7 bases from V and 7 bases from J; junction bases left unmatched: 18. CDR3 length equals 16 residues. Germline assignment: CDR1 LNHDA and CDR2 SQIVND (reference sequence). CDR3 region: CASTTPGDRALLEAFF. The CDR3 DNA reads as TGTGCCAGTACCACCCCCGGGGACAGAGCGCTACTTGAAGCTTTCTTT.

This chain joins TRBV5-6 and TRBJ2-3; the match to TRBD1 covers 9 bases. Germline assignment: CDR1 SGHDT and CDR2 YYEEEE. J was trimmed by 6 bases and V by 1 base; bases with no gene match: 6. CDR3 length: 15 amino acids. The CDR3 sequence is CASSLPGQGTDTQYF. DNA for the CDR3: TGTGCCAGCAGCTTGCCCGGACAGGGGACCGATACGCAGTATTTT.

The chain recombines TRBV7-3 with TRBJ2-6; no firm D call. Deletions cut 2 bases from V and 0 bases from J, with 5 bases between. Per germline, CDR1 SGHTA and CDR2 FQGTGA. This CDR3 region has 15 residues. This CDR3 is CASSLEISGANVLTF. The CDR3 DNA sequence: TGTGCCAGCAGCTTAGAGATCTCTGGGGCCAACGTCCTGACTTTC.

This clone was detected only a few times. The V gene is TRBV9, the J gene TRBJ2-5; no firm D call. This CDR3 is 16 amino acids long. In germline, CDR1 is SGDLS, CDR2 YYNGEE. V lost 0 bases and J 4 bases, leaving 16 bases between the germline ends. CDR3 loop: CASSVAARRALETQYF. CDR3 coding DNA: TGTGCCAGCAGCGTAGCTGCTAGGCGTGCGCTAGAGACCCAGTACTTC.

V is TRBV29-1 and J is TRBJ2-2, with TRBD2 identical over 7 bases. CDR1 and CDR2 from the germline V gene are SQVTM and ANQGSEA. This CDR3 spans 16 amino acids. The junction had 16 bases not matched to a gene; V was cut back by 6 bases and J by 6 bases. As DNA, the CDR3 is TGCAGCGTCCCAAAGGTGGCGGGAGAGGTAGCCGGGGAGCTGTTTTTT. It codes for CSVPKVAGEVAGELFF.

CDR3 DNA sequence: TGTGCCAGCTCACCCTTCGGAGGGATTTCCAATGAGCAGTTCTTC. Protein product: CASSPFGGISNEQFF. The chain joins TRBV18 to TRBJ2-1, with D possibly TRBD2 on 6 matching bases. CDR3 size: 15 residues. Germline V gives CDR1 KGHSH, CDR2 LQKENI. The V and J ends lost 3 bases and 6 bases respectively, with 15 bases between them.

This clone was seen just once. A read error may produce the germline difference seen at one junction end. CDR3 DNA: TGTTCCAGCAGCCCGCAGGGAGATACGCAGTATTTT. It yields the protein CSSSPQGDTQYF. The rearrangement links TRBV7-9 to TRBJ2-3; D might be TRBD1 (5 bases). CDR3 length equals 12 residues. Looked up from germline, CDR1 is SEHNR and CDR2 is FQNEAQ (reference sequence). The full variable domain, in which reference TRBV7-9 and TRBJ2-3 provide the parts outside the CDR3, is DTGVSQNPRHKITKRGQNVTFRCDPISEHNRLYWYRQTLGQGPEFLTYFQNEAQLEKSRLLSDRFSAERPKGSFSTLEIQRTEQGDSAMYLCSSSPQGDTQYFGPGTRLTVL.

This chain joins TRBV5-4 and TRBJ2-1; 8 bases fit TRBD1. Germline V gives CDR1 SGHNT, CDR2 YYREEE (reference sequence). V was pared by 0 bases and J by 1 base, with 6 bases of the junction left unmatched. This CDR3 spans 17 amino acids. CDR3 amino acids: CASSLDGQGRSYNEQFF. Here the CDR3 DNA reads TGTGCCAGCAGCTTGGACGGACAGGGCCGGTCCTACAATGAGCAGTTCTTC.

J is TRBJ1-1 and V is TRBV7-6, with 11 positions matching TRBD1. The V gene's germline CDR1 is SGHVS and CDR2 FNYEAQ. J lost 4 bases, V lost 6 bases, and 7 bases had no gene match. This CDR3 has 15 amino acids. The CDR3 here is CASSMAGTGGTEAFF. The CDR3 nucleotides read TGTGCCAGCAGTATGGCCGGGACAGGGGGCACTGAAGCTTTCTTT.

The V call is TRBV5-1, the J call TRBJ2-1; 8 nucleotides match TRBD2. With 0 bases clipped from V and 4 bases from J, the junction kept 6 bases outside the gene matches. CDR1 is SGHRS, CDR2 YFSETQ, per germline. This CDR3 spans 16 amino acids. The CDR3 region is CASSLVSSGFYNEQFF. The CDR3 bases are TGCGCCAGCAGCTTGGTGTCTAGCGGGTTTTACAATGAGCAGTTCTTC.

The V and J genes are TRBV19 and TRBJ1-2; possible D gene TRBD1, 6 bases. The germline V gene encodes CDR1 LNHDA and CDR2 SQIVND (reference sequence). The CDR3 runs 12 residues. Trimming stripped 9 bases from V and 3 bases from J, with 11 bases between. The CDR3 region is CASGRTDYGYTF. CDR3 bases: TGTGCCAGCGGCAGGACAGACTATGGCTACACCTTC.

This clone was counted a few times. This rearrangement joins TRBV27 to TRBJ2-1; 9 bases match TRBD1. The V segment lost 4 bases and the J segment 4 bases; nucleotides outside the gene matches: 5. This CDR3 comprises 15 residues. Germline V gene sequence: CDR1 MNHEY, CDR2 SMNVEV (reference sequence). The CDR3 region is CASSWTGAGYNEQFF. The CDR3 nucleotides read TGTGCCAGCAGTTGGACAGGGGCTGGGTACAATGAGCAGTTCTTC.

This sequence joins TRBV6-6 and TRBJ1-1; perhaps TRBD1 as D (6 bases). V lost 7 bases and J lost 3, with 18 bases in between. The germline V gene encodes CDR1 MNHNY and CDR2 SVGAGI (reference sequence). CDR3 length: 15 amino acids. CDR3 sequence: CASTIPAGAHTEAFF. The CDR3 DNA follows: TGTGCCAGCACCATACCGGCAGGGGCCCACACTGAAGCTTTCTTT.

The genes are TRBV18 and TRBJ1-3; D unclear. Germline assignment: CDR1 KGHSH and CDR2 LQKENI. Trimming stripped 1 base from V and 7 bases from J, with 11 bases between. CDR3 length equals 14 residues. The CDR3 region has the DNA TGTGCCAGCTCACCACAGACCGGCGGGAACACCATATATTTT. Protein sequence: CASSPQTGGNTIYF.

The J gene is TRBJ2-3, the V gene TRBV12-5, with 8 bases identical to TRBD1. Looked up from germline, CDR1 is LGHNT and CDR2 is FRNRAP. With 1 base clipped from V and 7 bases from J, the junction kept 4 bases outside the gene matches. The CDR3 sequence is 14 residues long. The chain's CDR3 is CASGLDDRGNTQYF. CDR3 DNA sequence: TGTGCTAGTGGTTTGGACGACAGGGGAAATACGCAGTATTTT.

The chain joins TRBV6-5 to TRBJ2-7, with TRBD1 matching over 10 bases. Per germline, CDR1 MNHEY and CDR2 SVGAGI. Trimming cost V 2 bases and J 5 bases; bases outside gene matches: 3. The length of the CDR3 is 14 residues. This CDR3 reads CASSYETGGDEQYF. DNA for the CDR3: TGTGCCAGCAGTTACGAGACAGGGGGCGACGAGCAGTACTTC.

J is TRBJ2-7 and V is TRBV27; 13 bases fit TRBD2. The CDR3 has 20 residues. The trim removed 4 bases at V and 2 bases at J, leaving 17 bases unmatched. Looked up from germline, CDR1 is MNHEY and CDR2 is SMNVEV (reference sequence). CDR3 sequence (DNA): TGTGCCAGCAGTTCCCTAGGACTAGCGGGGGCCCTCCATCCAACCTACGAGCAGTACTTC. It yields the protein CASSSLGLAGALHPTYEQYF.

This chain uses TRBV4-1 with TRBJ1-3; the D is unclear. The germline gives CDR1 MGHRA, CDR2 YSYEKL. Trimming left V 1 base short and J 3 bases short, with 13 bases between. The CDR3 contains 16 residues. The CDR3 DNA reads TGCGCCAGCAGCCAAGTTGTAAGGCGGAGTGGAAACACCATATATTTT. Residues: CASSQVVRRSGNTIYF.

The rearrangement joins TRBV7-3 to TRBJ2-7; 7 bases fit TRBD2. The CDR3 length is 15 residues. Per the germline V gene, CDR1 is SGHTA and CDR2 is FQGTGA. V shed 5 bases and J 4 bases; nucleotides not matched to a gene: 11. The CDR3 sequence is CASSQVELARYEQYF. The CDR3 DNA sequence: TGTGCCAGCAGCCAAGTGGAACTAGCGAGATACGAGCAGTACTTC.

CDR3 loop: CASRRTGLAGNQPQHF. The CDR3 DNA follows: TGTGCCAGCAGGAGGACAGGGCTGGCGGGCAATCAGCCCCAGCATTTT. The chain combines TRBV27 with TRBJ1-5; 8 bases line up with TRBD1. From germline, CDR1 is MNHEY and CDR2 SMNVEV (reference sequence). CDR3 length: 16 amino acids. The junction had 9 bases not matched to a gene; V was cut back by 6 bases and J by 2 bases.